These T cell receptor beta chains were read from a single sample in a study of neoadjuvant nivolumab and ipilimumab in lung cancer. Assay used: immunoSEQ multiplex PCR; TCRdb lists only in-frame clones, some missing. The table shows about 27,000 clones, with about 76% occurring only once. The sample in question was tumor tissue, obtained after neoadjuvant nivolumab, alone or with ipilimumab, at or shortly before surgery. These receptors originate from an adult with non-small cell lung cancer. The CDR3 runs from the conserved cysteine through the conserved F or W. Fields, in order: clone size, J gene, V gene, D gene, CDR3 DNA, CDR3 protein. The D gene is left open where the match is weak. A row's size may be missing; if present it is once, few, many or a size class.

>-|TRBJ2-5|TRBV5-4|TRBD1
TGTGCCAGCAGCTTGGCTGGACAGGGGCGGGAGACCCAGTACTTC
CASSLAGQGRETQYF
>-|TRBJ2-7|TRBV9|-
TGTGCCAGCAGCGTAGTACAGGGCAGTGAGCAGTACTTC
CASSVVQGSEQYF
>once|TRBJ2-1|TRBV18|-
TGTGCCAGCTCACCTGGGGTGTCCTACAATGAGCAGTTCTTC
CASSPGVSYNEQFF
>-|TRBJ2-1|TRBV29-1|-
TGCAGCTCATCGACAGGTAACAATGAGCAGTTCTTC
CSSSTGNNEQFF
>-|TRBJ1-2|TRBV10-1|-
TGCGCCAACAAGAAACAGAATGGTAACTATGGCTACACCTTC
CANKKQNGNYGYTF
>-|TRBJ2-5|TRBV18|-
TGTGCCAGCTCACCTGGGACGCCGGGTAGTGGGACCCAGTACTTC
CASSPGTPGSGTQYF
>-|TRBJ2-4|TRBV5-1|-
TGCGCCAGCAGCTTGGAGGGGGTAAACATTCAGTACTTC
CASSLEGVNIQYF
>few|TRBJ2-3|TRBV6-1|-
TGTGCCAGCAGTTTTACATGGGGGGCCACAGATACGCAGTATTTT
CASSFTWGATDTQYF
>few|TRBJ2-7|TRBV5-1|-
TGCGCCAGCAGCTCTCTCCGGGGAACCGACTACGAGCAGTACTTC
CASSSLRGTDYEQYF
>-|TRBJ2-1|TRBV5-5|TRBD1
TGTGCCAGCAGCTACGGGACAGGGATTATACAGGCAATCCAGCAGTTCTTC
CASSYGTGIIQAIQQFF
>-|TRBJ2-5|TRBV9|-
TGTGCCAGCAGCGTAATGGGCGGAGAGACCCAGTACTTC
CASSVMGGETQYF
>-|TRBJ2-2|TRBV6-6|TRBD2
TGTGCCAGCAGATTAGCGGGGGCGAACACCGGGGAGCTGTTTTTT
CASRLAGANTGELFF
>-|TRBJ1-2|TRBV5-6|-
TGTGCCAGCAGCTTGTCAGGGATCCATGGCTACACCTTC
CASSLSGIHGYTF
>-|TRBJ2-3|TRBV7-9|-
TGTGCCAGCAGCGACAGTAACACAGATACGCAGTATTTT
CASSDSNTDTQYF
>medium-sized|TRBJ1-6|TRBV27|-
TGTGCCAGCAGTTGGGTCTCTGATGATTCACCCCTCCACTTT
CASSWVSDDSPLHF
>few|TRBJ1-4|TRBV7-9|TRBD1
TGTGCCAGCAGCTTGGGACAGGGGGGGAATGAAAAACTGTTTTTT
CASSLGQGGNEKLFF
>-|TRBJ2-5|TRBV5-6|-
TGTGCCAGCAGCTTGGAGGGGGGAGAGACCCAGTACTTC
CASSLEGGETQYF
>-|TRBJ1-1|TRBV7-9|-
TGTGCCAGCAGTTTAATTTACACTGAAGCTTTCTTT
CASSLIYTEAFF
>once|TRBJ2-7|TRBV7-9|-
TGTGCCAGCAGCCCCCAGAGGGGGGGCGAGCAGTACTTC
CASSPQRGGEQYF
>-|TRBJ1-2|TRBV18|TRBD1
TGTGCCAGCTCTCCTACAGGGGGCAACTATGGCTACACCTTC
CASSPTGGNYGYTF
>-|TRBJ1-3|TRBV6-1|-
TGTGCCAGCAGTGAAGCCCGATGGGGGGACTCTGGAAACACCATATATTTT
CASSEARWGDSGNTIYF
>-|TRBJ2-2|TRBV27|-
TGTGCCAGCACCCCCCGCGTTGCCGGGGAGCTGTTTTTT
CASTPRVAGELFF
>-|TRBJ1-2|TRBV30|TRBD1
TGTGCCTGGAGAAAAGGGACAGTTTATGACTATGGCTACACCTTC
CAWRKGTVYDYGYTF
>once|TRBJ2-3|TRBV27|TRBD2
TGTGCCAGCAGTTTACGGACTAGCGGGGGGCTCGAGGGAGATACGCAGTATTTT
CASSLRTSGGLEGDTQYF
>-|TRBJ1-2|TRBV5-6|-
TGTGCCAGCAGCTTGGGACAGAGTTATGGCTACACCTTC
CASSLGQSYGYTF
>-|TRBJ2-1|TRBV6-4|-
TGTGCCAGCAGTGACTCCAGAGGGGGTAGCAATGAGCAGTTCTTC
CASSDSRGGSNEQFF
>once|TRBJ1-1|TRBV29-1|TRBD1
TGCAGCGTTGAAGATGGGGGTAACAGGGGGCGATTTCAAGCTTTCTTT
CSVEDGGNRGRFQAFF
>-|TRBJ2-1|TRBV7-9|TRBD1
TGTGCCAGCAGCTTCGACCTGGGACAGGGCCACAATGAGCAGTTCTTC
CASSFDLGQGHNEQFF
>-|TRBJ1-1|TRBV11-1|-
TGTGCCAGCAGCTTAGACAGGAACACTGAAGCTTTCTTT
CASSLDRNTEAFF
>-|TRBJ2-1|TRBV11-3|-
TGTGCCAGCAGCTTAGATTCCGGGAGTGAGCAGTTCTTC
CASSLDSGSEQFF
>-|TRBJ1-1|TRBV30|TRBD1
TGTGCCTGGAGCGCGACCAGGGGGCACGCTTTCTTT
CAWSATRGHAFF
>-|TRBJ2-3|TRBV5-1|TRBD2
TGCGCCAGCAGCTTGGCAGCGGGGGGGCCAGATACGCAGTATTTT
CASSLAAGGPDTQYF
>-|TRBJ1-5|TRBV18|-
TGTGCCAGCTCAGAGTGGCACAATCAGCCCCAGCATTTT
CASSEWHNQPQHF
>-|TRBJ1-1|TRBV18|-
TGTGCCAGCTCACGTCAGGAAAACACTGAAGCTTTCTTT
CASSRQENTEAFF
>-|TRBJ1-1|TRBV11-2|TRBD1
TGTGCCAGCAGCTCTAGGAGACAGGGGAACACTGAAGCTTTCTTT
CASSSRRQGNTEAFF
>-|TRBJ1-2|TRBV6-5|TRBD1
TGTGCCAGCAGTTCGAATACGGGACAGCTCTATGGCTACACCTTC
CASSSNTGQLYGYTF
>-|TRBJ2-4|TRBV6-1|TRBD1
TGTGCCAGCAGAATGCAGGGGGTGGCCAAAAACATTCAGTACTTC
CASRMQGVAKNIQYF
>-|TRBJ2-7|TRBV30|-
TGTGCCTGGAGTGCCGACTCATACGAGCAGTACTTC
CAWSADSYEQYF
>-|TRBJ2-7|TRBV7-8|TRBD1
TGTGCCAGCAGCTTAAGGACAGGGTCCTACGAGCAGTACTTC
CASSLRTGSYEQYF
>-|TRBJ1-2|TRBV5-1|-
TGCGCCAGCAGCTCCGGGTTAGCCGTAGGCTACACCTTC
CASSSGLAVGYTF
>-|TRBJ2-3|TRBV7-3|-
TGTGCCAGCACCTCCGACAGTGATACGCAGTATTTT
CASTSDSDTQYF
>-|TRBJ2-3|TRBV29-1|TRBD1
TGCAGCGTTGAAGAGTATTTGGACAGGGGGCTGAGGGATACGCAGTATTTT
CSVEEYLDRGLRDTQYF
>-|TRBJ2-5|TRBV10-3|-
TGTGCCATCAGTGAAGATGAGGAGACCCAGTACTTC
CAISEDEETQYF
>-|TRBJ2-5|TRBV6-6|-
TGTGCCAGCAGTTACTCTTCCCAAGAGACCCAGTACTTC
CASSYSSQETQYF
>-|TRBJ2-3|TRBV5-4|TRBD2
TGTGCCATGACTAGCGGGGGCTATCATACGCAGTATTTT
CAMTSGGYHTQYF
>few|TRBJ2-7|TRBV19|-
TGTGCCAGTAGTAGAGGGGACTCCTACGAGCAGTACTTC
CASSRGDSYEQYF
>-|TRBJ1-4|TRBV7-9|-
TGTGCCAGCAGCCCCGGGTCCGAGGGGAATGAAAAACTGTTTTTT
CASSPGSEGNEKLFF
>few|TRBJ1-1|TRBV28|TRBD1
TGTGCCAGCAGTATCCCTACAGGGGCTGGCACTGAAGCTTTCTTT
CASSIPTGAGTEAFF
>-|TRBJ2-1|TRBV11-2|TRBD1
TGTGCCAGCAGCCCGGGACAGGGGAGGGACTCCTACAATGAGCAGTTCTTC
CASSPGQGRDSYNEQFF
>-|TRBJ2-2|TRBV18|-
TGTGCCAGCTCACCCGAGAACACCGGGGAGCTGTTTTTT
CASSPENTGELFF
>-|TRBJ2-3|TRBV9|TRBD1
TGTGCCAGCGGAAGTGGGACAGGGGTTAGCACAGATACGCAGTATTTT
CASGSGTGVSTDTQYF
>-|TRBJ1-1|TRBV30|-
TGTGCCTGGACCATGGACAGCAACACTGAAGCTTTCTTT
CAWTMDSNTEAFF
>-|TRBJ1-3|TRBV5-1|-
TGCGCCAGCAGCTTGGACGCAGCGGGAAACACCATATATTTT
CASSLDAAGNTIYF
>-|TRBJ2-3|TRBV4-1|TRBD2
TGCGCCAGCAGCCAAGCTAGCGGGGGCTCCCTGGGTTATACGCAGTATTTT
CASSQASGGSLGYTQYF
>once|TRBJ1-4|TRBV4-1|TRBD1
TGCGCCAGCAGCCAGATGGGGGGTACTAGGGGGCGAAATGAAAAACTGTTTTTT
CASSQMGGTRGRNEKLFF
>-|TRBJ1-2|TRBV19|TRBD1
TGTGCCAGTTTTCCCGGACAGGGGAGAGGCTACACCTTC
CASFPGQGRGYTF
>-|TRBJ1-5|TRBV4-1|-
TGCGCCAGCAGCCAAGACAGGGGACAGCCCCAGCATTTT
CASSQDRGQPQHF
>-|TRBJ2-1|TRBV7-8|TRBD2
TGTGCCAGCAGCTTAGTACTAGCGTCCTACTACAATGAGCAGTTCTTC
CASSLVLASYYNEQFF
>-|TRBJ2-6|TRBV5-5|TRBD1
TGTGCCAGCAGCTGGACAGGGGCTGGGGCCAACGTCCTGACTTTC
CASSWTGAGANVLTF